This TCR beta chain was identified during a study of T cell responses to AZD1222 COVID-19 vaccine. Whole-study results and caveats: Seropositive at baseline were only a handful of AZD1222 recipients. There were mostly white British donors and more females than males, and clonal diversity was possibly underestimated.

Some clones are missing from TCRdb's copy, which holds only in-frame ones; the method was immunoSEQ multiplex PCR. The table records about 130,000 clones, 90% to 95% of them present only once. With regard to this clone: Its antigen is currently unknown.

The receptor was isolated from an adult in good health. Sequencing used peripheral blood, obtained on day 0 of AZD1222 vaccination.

CDR3: CASSLSGIGNQPQHF. The CDR3 DNA reads TGCGCCAGCAGCTTGAGTGGGATCGGCAATCAGCCCCAGCATTTT. This chain joins TRBV5-1 and TRBJ1-5; D unresolved. CDR3 length: 15 amino acids. V was shortened by 1 base and J by 2 bases, with 10 bases between the two germline ends. CDR1 and CDR2 (germline): SGHRS, YFSETQ.